A single sample gave rise to the 29 T cell receptor beta chains below, sequenced in a study of shared clonotypes between healthy human individuals (dated by TCRdb to 2020 to 2021). The library was produced with the immunoSEQ multiplex PCR assay. TCRdb obtained this table from immuneACCESS and retained in-frame rearrangements with V and J assigned. These tables miss some clones; where compared with another copy, unresolved V genes account for less than half of the shortfall, and the remainder is unexplained. This sample is represented by under 550,000 clones; about 96% of them were singletons. Of the sample, approximately 0.06% falls within the top ten clones. Sequencing used naive CD4+ T cells sorted from blood. The cell subset or site label of this sample denotes: CD45RA+ positively selected. The source of these receptors is a woman aged 25 to 45 in good health.

The chain recombines TRBV5-5 with TRBJ1-3; D uncertain. Germline V CDR1 and CDR2: SGHKS, YYEKEE (reference sequence). With 0 bases removed from V and 2 bases from J, the gap between germline ends came to 6 bases. The CDR3 sequence is 14 residues long. CDR3 protein: CASSLGVAGNTIYF. The CDR3 DNA reads TGTGCCAGCAGCTTGGGGGTTGCTGGAAACACCATATATTTT.

The V gene is TRBV29-1, the J gene TRBJ2-5, with D unclear. This CDR3 is built from 12 residues. Trimming took 6 bases from V and 4 from J, leaving 12 bases between them. Per the germline V gene, CDR1 is SQVTM and CDR2 is ANQGSEA. The CDR3 here is CSVSMGGETQYF. In DNA form, the CDR3 reads TGCAGCGTCTCCATGGGTGGAGAGACCCAGTACTTC.

The chain uses TRBV28 and TRBJ1-5, with D hard to call. With 11 bases removed from V and 6 bases from J, the gap between germline ends came to 14 bases. The CDR3 has 12 amino acids. The germline CDR1 and CDR2 sequences are MDHEN and SYDVKM. CDR3 loop: CAHGRSAQPQHF. In DNA form, the CDR3 reads TGTGCCCACGGGCGCTCGGCTCAGCCCCAGCATTTT.

The chain joins TRBV15 to TRBJ1-5; TRBD1 might be the D (5 bases). V was pared by 4 bases and J by 0 bases, with 10 bases between. The CDR3 has 15 amino acids. CDR1 is LNHNV, CDR2 YYDKDF, per germline (reference sequence). The CDR3 DNA reads TGTGCCACCAGCATCGACAGATATAGCAATCAGCCCCAGCATTTT. It translates to CATSIDRYSNQPQHF.

This clone was counted a single time. The genes are TRBV6-6 and TRBJ2-1, with D possibly matching TRBD2 (6 bases). The germline CDR1 and CDR2 sequences are MNHNY and SVGAGI (reference sequence). The CDR3 runs to 12 residues. The V end was cut by 4 bases, the J end by 12 bases, with 13 bases between. In nucleotides, the CDR3 is TGTGCCAGCAGTTCCGGGGAGGTTCGGCAGTTCTTC. This translates into CASSSGEVRQFF.

The chain joins TRBV28 to TRBJ1-2; D gene uncertain. Germline assignment: CDR1 MDHEN and CDR2 SYDVKM. V lost 10 bases and J lost 2, with 20 bases in between. This CDR3 region has 15 residues. CDR3 amino acids: CATTRSAALNYGYTF. Here the CDR3 DNA reads TGTGCCACTACAAGAAGCGCGGCGCTCAACTATGGCTACACCTTC.

The chain uses TRBV5-6 and TRBJ1-5, with D perhaps matching TRBD1 (6 bases). The CDR3 contains 15 residues. Trimming removed 1 base at V and 4 bases at J, with 12 bases between. Germline V lookup: CDR1 SGHDT, CDR2 YYEEEE. The CDR3 loop is CASSLRGAGNQPQHF. The CDR3 coding sequence is TGTGCCAGCAGCTTGAGGGGGGCAGGTAATCAGCCCCAGCATTTT. The variable domain in full, completed from reference TRBV5-6 and TRBJ1-5, reads DAGVTQSPTHLIKTRGQQVTLRCSPKSGHDTVSWYQQALGQGPQFIFQYYEEEERQRGNFPDRFSGHQFPNYSSELNVNALLLGDSALYLCASSLRGAGNQPQHFGDGTRLSIL.

Turning to this clone: Other DNA sequences from this sample encode an identical CDR3 as well. The chain is built from TRBV6-5 and TRBJ1-4; D unresolved. V was pared by 5 bases and J by 3 bases, with 10 bases between. Germline CDR1 is MNHEY and CDR2 is SVGAGI. This CDR3 region has 14 residues. CDR3 bases: TGTGCCAGCAGTCCTGGGGTGGCTAATGAAAAACTGTTTTTT. Its protein product is CASSPGVANEKLFF.

CDR3 residues: CASSFTGYEQYF. In DNA form, the CDR3 reads TGTGCCAGCAGTTTTACAGGGTACGAGCAGTACTTC. The chain is built from TRBV6-5 and TRBJ2-7; the D gene is possibly TRBD1 (6 bases). CDR1 MNHEY and CDR2 SVGAGI come from the germline V gene. The CDR3 runs 12 residues. Trimming shortened V by 4 bases and J by 4 bases, and 8 bases separated the two germline ends.

This rearrangement joins TRBV11-2 to TRBJ2-7, with TRBD2 matching over 7 bases. V lost 1 base to trimming and J lost 8 bases; unmatched junction nucleotides: 11. From germline, CDR1 is SGHAT and CDR2 FQNNGV. The CDR3 totals 15 residues. The CDR3 here is CASSLVSAGLPQQYF. CDR3 nucleotide sequence: TGTGCCAGCAGCTTAGTATCAGCGGGATTGCCCCAGCAGTACTTC.

The CDR3 spells CASSLARLGMAEAFF. CDR3 in DNA: TGCGCCAGCAGCTTGGCACGGTTGGGTATGGCTGAAGCTTTCTTT. The chain joins TRBV5-1 to TRBJ1-1; D is uncertain. The germline V gene has CDR1 SGHRS and CDR2 YFSETQ. V lost 0 bases to trimming and J lost 6 bases, with 15 bases between them. This CDR3 region has 15 residues.

The J gene is TRBJ2-3, the V gene TRBV15; 8 bases fit TRBD2. This CDR3 contains 17 residues. The V and J ends lost 3 bases and 7 bases, in that order; junction bases with no gene match: 15. Germline-derived CDR1 and CDR2 are LNHNV and YYDKDF (reference sequence). CDR3 coding DNA: TGTGCCACCAGCAGGATTACTAATGCGGGAGGAAAAAATACGCAGTATTTT. Amino acids: CATSRITNAGGKNTQYF.

This chain joins TRBV7-8 and TRBJ1-4, with no clear D. CDR1 SGHVS and CDR2 FQNEAQ come from the germline V gene. The CDR3 length is 12 residues. V was cut by 2 bases and J by 12 bases, with 10 bases left in between. The CDR3 bases are TGTGCCAGCAGCTTAACGCCTGGTGAACTGTTTTTT. The encoded protein is CASSLTPGELFF.

This chain links TRBV9 with TRBJ1-4, with D hard to call. CDR3 size: 15 residues. Germline V lookup: CDR1 SGDLS, CDR2 YYNGEE. V lost 4 bases and J 0 bases, leaving 10 bases between the germline ends. CDR3 loop: CASSSSATTNEKLFF. CDR3 bases: TGTGCCAGCAGCTCATCAGCCACAACTAATGAAAAACTGTTTTTT.

The gene calls are TRBV21-1 and TRBJ1-4; the D call in the table, TRBD1, was not verified against the DNA. TRBV21-1 is termed a pseudogene. CDR3 length equals 18 residues. The CDR3 sequence: CASSMTPGQSATNEKLFF. Here the CDR3 DNA reads TGTGCCAGCAGCATGACTCCGGGACAGTCTGCAACTAATGAAAAACTGTTTTTT.

The chain carries TRBV6-6 and TRBJ1-1, with D maybe TRBD1 (5 bases). Germline-derived CDR1 and CDR2 are MNHNY and SVGAGI (reference sequence). The CDR3 runs 14 residues. The V gene lost 2 bases and the J gene lost 8 bases, with 15 bases spanning the gap. The CDR3 loop is CASSYPGRTGEAFF. The DNA for the CDR3 is TGTGCCAGCAGTTACCCGGGACGGACGGGAGAAGCTTTCTTT.

This chain uses TRBV11-2 with TRBJ2-1; D gene uncertain. Germline CDR1 SGHAT, CDR2 FQNNGV. Trimming removed 7 bases at V and 0 bases at J, with 13 bases between. This CDR3 comprises 15 residues. The CDR3, as DNA: TGTGCCAGCACTGCAATTGCCTTCTCCTACAATGAGCAGTTCTTC. Translated, it gives CASTAIAFSYNEQFF.

The chain links TRBV7-9 to TRBJ2-5, with D perhaps matching TRBD2 (6 bases). The CDR3 sequence is 14 residues long. Germline V gives CDR1 SEHNR, CDR2 FQNEAQ (reference sequence). Deletions cut 4 bases from V and 5 bases from J, with 14 bases between. The CDR3 spells CASSSKQAGETQYF. In DNA form, the CDR3 reads TGTGCCAGCAGCTCAAAACAGGCGGGGGAGACCCAGTACTTC.

J is TRBJ2-1 and V is TRBV5-1; 7 nucleotides match TRBD2. This CDR3 has 15 amino acids. Unmatched junction bases numbered 4, after V lost 3 bases and J lost 1 base. CDR1 is SGHRS, CDR2 YFSETQ, per germline. CDR3 sequence reads: CASSSGRGSYNEQFF. The DNA for the CDR3 is TGCGCCAGCAGCTCTGGGAGGGGTTCCTACAATGAGCAGTTCTTC.

This sequence joins TRBV4-2 and TRBJ2-7, with TRBD2 matching 7 bases. Trimming at V came to 0 bases and at J to 2 bases, leaving 10 bases not matched to a gene. The CDR3 consists of 17 residues. Germline loops: CDR1 LGHNA, CDR2 YNFKEQ. The CDR3 coding sequence is TGTGCCAGCAGCCAAGATCGGGCGGTAGCGGGTACCTACGAGCAGTACTTC. Translating it yields CASSQDRAVAGTYEQYF.

The V and J genes are TRBV5-5 and TRBJ2-7, with D unresolved. Deletions cut 1 base from V and 3 bases from J, with 14 bases between. This CDR3 is built from 15 residues. The germline V gene encodes CDR1 SGHKS and CDR2 YYEKEE (reference sequence). The CDR3 protein is CASSLNGDWYYEQYF. The CDR3 DNA reads as TGTGCCAGCAGCTTGAATGGAGATTGGTACTACGAGCAGTACTTC. Full variable domain (missing parts from reference TRBV5-5 and TRBJ2-7): DAGVTQSPTHLIKTRGQQVTLRCSPISGHKSVSWYQQVLGQGPQFIFQYYEKEERGRGNFPDRFSARQFPNYSSELNVNALLLGDSALYLCASSLNGDWYYEQYFGPGTRLTVT.

The chain recombines TRBV29-1 with TRBJ2-1, with D tentatively TRBD1 (5 bases). Germline V gives CDR1 SQVTM, CDR2 ANQGSEA. Deletions cut 0 bases from V and 1 base from J, with 7 bases between. CDR3 length: 14 amino acids. The CDR3 region has the DNA TGCAGCGTTGAAGATTACAGGTCCTACAATGAGCAGTTCTTC. This codes for CSVEDYRSYNEQFF.

The chain uses TRBV28 and TRBJ2-2; the D gene is possibly TRBD1 (6 bases). CDR3 size: 14 residues. Trimming removed 6 bases at V and 2 bases at J, with 10 bases between. Looked up from germline, CDR1 is MDHEN and CDR2 is SYDVKM. This chain's CDR3 is CASRGDTNTGELFF. The CDR3 nucleotides are TGTGCCAGCAGAGGGGACACCAACACCGGGGAGCTGTTTTTT.

This chain connects TRBV5-6 to TRBJ2-3; the match to TRBD2 covers 9 bases. The germline gives CDR1 SGHDT, CDR2 YYEEEE. V was pared by 1 base and J by 5 bases, with 2 bases of the junction left unmatched. The length of the CDR3 is 14 residues. As DNA, the CDR3 is TGTGCCAGCAGCTTGCGAGCGGGAGGAGATACGCAGTATTTT. Amino acids: CASSLRAGGDTQYF.

V is TRBV5-1 and J is TRBJ2-5, with D tentatively TRBD2 (6 bases). V lost 3 bases, J lost 4 bases, and 10 bases lay in between. There are 13 residues in the CDR3. Germline CDR1 and CDR2: SGHRS and YFSETQ. In DNA form, the CDR3 reads TGCGCCAGCAGCTCGGAGGGAGGAGAGACCCAGTACTTC. The encoded protein is CASSSEGGETQYF.

The rearrangement links TRBV5-6 to TRBJ2-7; 8 bases match TRBD2. V lost 4 bases to trimming and J lost 2 bases; unmatched junction nucleotides: 14. Germline CDR1 reads SGHDT; CDR2 reads YYEEEE. The CDR3 sequence is 17 residues long. In nucleotides, the CDR3 is TGTGCCAGCAGCCGCGGACCTCTGGCGGGAGGTGCCTACGAGCAGTACTTC. Protein sequence: CASSRGPLAGGAYEQYF.

The chain combines TRBV7-2 with TRBJ2-1, with 9 positions matching TRBD2. The CDR3 length is 14 residues. Germline V gives CDR1 SGHTA, CDR2 FQGNSA. The V gene end was trimmed by 11 bases and the J gene end by 1 base; junction bases not matched to a gene: 6. As DNA, the CDR3 is TGTGCCTGCTCGGCGGGAGGGTCCTACAATGAGCAGTTCTTC. It codes for CACSAGGSYNEQFF.

This clone was counted once. The chain employs TRBV4-2 and TRBJ1-5; no reliable D call. This CDR3 has 15 amino acids. V gave up 1 base and J gave up 3 bases, with 10 bases separating them. Germline CDR1 is LGHNA and CDR2 is YNFKEQ. The CDR3 nucleotides are TGTGCCAGCAGCCAAGCCCTTGACCTCAATCAGCCCCAGCATTTT. It encodes CASSQALDLNQPQHF.

This clone was counted a single time. The V gene is TRBV27, the J gene TRBJ1-5; D not certain. This CDR3 contains 19 residues. V was shortened by 5 bases and J by 0 bases, with 23 bases between the two germline ends. The germline V gene has CDR1 MNHEY and CDR2 SMNVEV (reference sequence). Here the CDR3 DNA reads TGTGCCAGCAGTCCTCGTATAGGGCCCGACGGATTTAGCAATCAGCCCCAGCATTTT. Amino acids: CASSPRIGPDGFSNQPQHF.